This entry is about one T cell receptor beta chain. Antigen: not known. The CDR3 is made up of 18 amino acids. V was pared by 2 bases and J by 6 bases, with 15 bases of the junction left unmatched. This table comes from immunoSEQ multiplex PCR, and its TCRdb copy is limited to in-frame clones, with some not included. The sample shows about 550,000 clones, around 95% of them seen only once. The source of the sample is a study of shared clonotypes between healthy human individuals. Study observations and caveats: Generation probabilities were higher for clonotypes shared across all four sorted-subset donors than for unshared ones. What rarefaction showed was incomplete sorted-subset sequencing despite large depth.

Naive CD8 cells comprised CD45RO-negative, CCR7-positively selected cells, excluding terminally differentiated effector memory CD45RA+ cells. Recent vaccinations or acute infections were absent in the healthy HIV-negative adult donors. Every contributor of samples was a Caucasian grown-up residing in Nashville, Tennessee. Sequencing used naive CD8+ T cells sorted from blood. J is TRBJ2-3 and V is TRBV6-7, with TRBD2 matching over 9 bases. TRBV6-7 is recorded as an ORF, its role being uncertain. The receptor was isolated from a woman aged 25-40 years in good health. CDR3 amino acids: CASSYADILAGRPDTQYF. The CDR3 nucleotides are TGTGCCAGCAGTTACGCAGATATACTAGCGGGCCGCCCGGATACGCAGTATTTT.